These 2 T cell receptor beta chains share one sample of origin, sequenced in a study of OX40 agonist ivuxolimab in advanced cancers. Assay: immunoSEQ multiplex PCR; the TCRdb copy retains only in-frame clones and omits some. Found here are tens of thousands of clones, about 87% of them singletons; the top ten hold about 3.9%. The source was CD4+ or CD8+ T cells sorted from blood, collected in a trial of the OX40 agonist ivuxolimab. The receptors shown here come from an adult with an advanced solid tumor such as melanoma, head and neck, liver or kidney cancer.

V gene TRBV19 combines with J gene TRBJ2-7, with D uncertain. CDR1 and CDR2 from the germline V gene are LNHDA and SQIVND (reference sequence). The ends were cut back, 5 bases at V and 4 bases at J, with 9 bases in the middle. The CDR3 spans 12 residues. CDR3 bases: TGTGCCAGTAGTTCGGTTGGGTACGAGCAGTACTTC. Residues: CASSSVGYEQYF.

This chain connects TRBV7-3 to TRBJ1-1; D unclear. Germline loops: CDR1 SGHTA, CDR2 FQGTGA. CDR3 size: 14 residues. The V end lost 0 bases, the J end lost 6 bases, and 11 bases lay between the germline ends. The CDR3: CASSLTMGAPEAFF. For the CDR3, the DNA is TGTGCCAGCAGCTTAACGATGGGAGCCCCTGAAGCTTTCTTT.